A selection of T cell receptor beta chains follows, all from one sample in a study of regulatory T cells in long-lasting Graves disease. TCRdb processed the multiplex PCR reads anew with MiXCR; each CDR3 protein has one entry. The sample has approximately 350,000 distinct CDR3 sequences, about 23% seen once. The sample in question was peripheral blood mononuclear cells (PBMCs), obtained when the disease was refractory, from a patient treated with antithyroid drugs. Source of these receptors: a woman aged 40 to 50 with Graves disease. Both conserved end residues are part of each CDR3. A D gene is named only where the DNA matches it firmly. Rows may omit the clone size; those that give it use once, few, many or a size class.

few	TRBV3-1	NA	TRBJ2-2	CASSDDNTGELFF	TGTGCCAGCAGCGACGATAACACCGGGGAGCTGTTTTTT
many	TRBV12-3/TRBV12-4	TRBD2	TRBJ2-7	CASSFTSGSGEQYF	TGTGCCAGCAGTTTCACTAGCGGGAGTGGGGAGCAGTACTTC
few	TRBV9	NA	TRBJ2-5	CASSPKGCPRETQYF	TGTGCCAGCAGCCCGAAGGGCTGCCCCCGGGAGACCCAGTACTTC
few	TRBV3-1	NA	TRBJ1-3	CASSQGDAGSGNTIYF	TGTGCCAGCAGCCAAGGCGACGCCGGCTCTGGAAACACCATATATTTT
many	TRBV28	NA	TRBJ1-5	CASSLRAGEVQPQHF	TGTGCCAGCAGCCTCAGGGCAGGGGAGGTTCAGCCCCAGCATTTT
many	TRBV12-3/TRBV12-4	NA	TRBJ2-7	CASSLALGGPYEQYF	TGTGCCAGCAGTTTAGCTCTAGGGGGTCCCTACGAGCAGTACTTC
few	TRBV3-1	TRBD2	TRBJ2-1	CASSQVGREQFF	TGTGCCAGCAGCCAAGTCGGGAGGGAGCAGTTCTTC
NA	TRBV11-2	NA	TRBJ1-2	CASSLDPGVRGYTF	TGTGCCAGCAGCTTAGATCCAGGGGTGCGTGGCTACACCTTC
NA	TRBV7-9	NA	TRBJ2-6	CASSRSESGVNVLTF	TGTGCCAGCAGTCGAAGCGAATCTGGGGTCAACGTCCTAACTTTC
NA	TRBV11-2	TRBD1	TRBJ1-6	CASSSAGGDSPLHF	TGTGCCAGCAGCTCCGCAGGGGGTGATTCACCCCTCCACTTT
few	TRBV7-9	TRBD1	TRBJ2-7	CASSKGQGSFYEQYF	TGTGCCAGCAGCAAGGGACAGGGGTCTTTTTACGAGCAGTACTTC
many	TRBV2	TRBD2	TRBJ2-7	CASTVAGGPSYEQYF	TGTGCCAGCACTGTAGCGGGAGGGCCCTCCTACGAGCAGTACTTC
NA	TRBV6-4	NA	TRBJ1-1	CASSEMDNCVGSMNTEAFF	TGTGCCAGCAGTGAGATGGACAATTGTGTGGGTTCAATGAACACTGAAGCTTTCTTT
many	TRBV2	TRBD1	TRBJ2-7	CASSGTPTGVISYEQYF	TGTGCCAGCAGTGGGACCCCCACAGGGGTCATCTCCTACGAGCAGTACTTC
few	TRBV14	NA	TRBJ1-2	CASSQGGGNYGYTF	TGTGCCAGCAGCCAAGGCGGGGGCAACTATGGCTACACCTTC
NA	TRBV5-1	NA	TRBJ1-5	CASIVDSNQPQHF	TGCGCCAGCATCGTGGACAGTAATCAGCCCCAGCATTTT
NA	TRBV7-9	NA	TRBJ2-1	CASSEDRGIAGGEQFF	TGTGCCAGCAGCGAGGACAGGGGGATAGCGGGAGGTGAGCAGTTCTTC
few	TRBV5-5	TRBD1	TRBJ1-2	CASSLVYDRGVYGYTF	TGTGCCAGCAGCTTGGTATATGACAGGGGAGTCTATGGCTACACCTTC
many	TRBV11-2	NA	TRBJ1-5	CASSLSGVGTQHF	TGTGCCAGCAGCTTATCCGGGGTGGGGACCCAGCATTTT
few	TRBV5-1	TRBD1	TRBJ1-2	CASSKGQGDGYTF	TGCGCCAGCAGCAAGGGACAGGGCGATGGCTACACCTTC
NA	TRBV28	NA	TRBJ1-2	CASSQNAGALQYGYTF	TGCGCCAGCAGCCAGAACGCCGGGGCCCTACAATATGGCTACACCTTC
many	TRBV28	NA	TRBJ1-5	CASILGGLGNQPQHF	TGTGCCAGCATCCTAGGTGGGTTGGGCAATCAGCCCCAGCATTTT
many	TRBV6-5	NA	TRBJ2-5	CASSYLGWETQYF	TGTGCCAGCAGTTATCTAGGTTGGGAGACCCAGTACTTC
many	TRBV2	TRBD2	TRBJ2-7	CASNRGTSGSSSYEQYF	TGTGCCAGCAATCGAGGGACTAGCGGCTCTAGCTCCTACGAGCAGTACTTC
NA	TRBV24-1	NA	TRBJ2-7	CATGDSYEQYF	TGTGCCACCGGGGACTCCTACGAGCAGTACTTC
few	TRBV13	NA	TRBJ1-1	CASSSGRTPEAFF	TGTGCCAGCAGCTCCGGGAGAACCCCTGAAGCTTTCTTT
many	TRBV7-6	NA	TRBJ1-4	CASSLAGGGKLFF	TGTGCCAGCAGCTTAGCCGGTGGAGGAAAACTGTTTTTT
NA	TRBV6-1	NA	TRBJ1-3	CASSPWTQPTGNTIYF	TGTGCCAGCAGTCCGTGGACTCAACCGACTGGAAACACCATATATTTT
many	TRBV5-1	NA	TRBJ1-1	CASSLETWTEAFF	TGCGCCAGCAGCTTGGAGACCTGGACTGAAGCTTTCTTT
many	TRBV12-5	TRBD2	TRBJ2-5	CASGFSPFRLAGRDFQETQYF	TGTGCTAGTGGTTTCAGCCCTTTCCGACTAGCGGGCCGTGATTTCCAAGAGACCCAGTACTTC
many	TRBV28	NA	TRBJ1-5	CASSFAVFTYSNQPQHF	TGTGCCAGCAGTTTCGCGGTGTTCACCTATAGCAATCAGCCCCAGCATTTT
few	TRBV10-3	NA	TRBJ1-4	CAISEPPRGVKLFF	TGTGCCATCAGTGAGCCGCCGAGGGGAGTAAAACTGTTTTTT
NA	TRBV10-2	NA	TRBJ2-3	CASREGGPPQYF	TGCGCCAGCAGGGAGGGCGGTCCCCCGCAGTATTTT
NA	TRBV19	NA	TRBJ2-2	CASSADLDTGELFF	TGTGCCAGTAGTGCGGACCTTGACACCGGGGAGCTGTTTTTT
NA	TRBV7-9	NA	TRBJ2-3	CASGPGSPPTQYF	TGTGCCAGCGGACCAGGCAGTCCGCCTACGCAGTATTTT
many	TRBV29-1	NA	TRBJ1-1	CSVGATVNTEAFF	TGCAGCGTTGGTGCGACCGTGAACACTGAAGCTTTCTTT
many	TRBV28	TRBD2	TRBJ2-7	CASSSWTSGAYEQYF	TGTGCCAGCAGTTCCTGGACTAGCGGTGCCTACGAGCAGTACTTC
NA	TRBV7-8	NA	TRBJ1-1	CASSRTDTGEWNTEAFF	TGTGCCAGCAGCCGAACCGATACAGGAGAATGGAACACTGAAGCTTTCTTT
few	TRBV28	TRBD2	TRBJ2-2	CASSLWGLAGGPGELFF	TGTGCCAGCAGTTTATGGGGGCTAGCGGGAGGGCCCGGGGAGCTGTTTTTT
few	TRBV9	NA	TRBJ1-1	CASSVQGAMNTEAFF	TGTGCCAGCAGCGTCCAAGGGGCGATGAACACTGAAGCTTTCTTT
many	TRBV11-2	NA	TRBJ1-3	CASSLYLRSGNTIYF	TGTGCCAGCAGCTTATATCTACGCTCTGGAAACACCATATATTTT
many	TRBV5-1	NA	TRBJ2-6	CASSQQATSDVLTF	TGCGCCAGCAGCCAACAAGCAACTTCAGACGTCCTGACTTTC
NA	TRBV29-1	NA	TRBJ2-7	CSVEGGSSEQYF	TGCAGCGTTGAGGGCGGATCTTCCGAGCAGTACTTC
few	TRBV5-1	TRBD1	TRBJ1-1	CASSSTGGRNTEAFF	TGCGCCAGCAGTTCAACAGGGGGTAGAAACACTGAAGCTTTCTTT
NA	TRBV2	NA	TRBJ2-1	CASSVEASSYNEQFF	TGTGCCAGCAGTGTAGAGGCAAGCTCCTACAATGAGCAGTTCTTC
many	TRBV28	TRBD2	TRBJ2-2	CASSFVREVGELFF	TGTGCCAGCAGTTTTGTCCGGGAGGTAGGGGAGCTGTTTTTT
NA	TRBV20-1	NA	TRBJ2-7	CSAQGPGTGEQYF	TGCAGTGCACAGGGTCCTGGGACGGGGGAGCAGTACTTC
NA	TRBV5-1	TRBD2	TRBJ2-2	CASSLGGLAGPGELFF	TGCGCCAGCAGCCTTGGGGGACTAGCGGGACCCGGGGAGCTGTTTTTT
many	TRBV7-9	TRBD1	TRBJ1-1	CASSLVYVFGQGVDEAFF	TGTGCCAGCAGCTTAGTCTATGTGTTCGGACAGGGGGTCGATGAAGCTTTCTTT
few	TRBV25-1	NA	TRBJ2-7	CASNNAGTHSYEQYF	TGTGCCAGCAACAATGCCGGGACACATTCCTACGAGCAGTACTTC
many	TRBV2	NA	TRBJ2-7	CASRQTFTYEQYF	TGTGCCAGCAGGCAGACTTTTACCTACGAGCAGTACTTC